The 10 T cell receptor beta chains listed next were all sequenced from one sample in a study of blood T cell repertoires in COVID-19. Profiled with immunoSEQ multiplex PCR; TCRdb holds only in-frame clones, not every one. The sample lists about 170,000 clones, approximately 86% seen once, with around 0.63% in the top ten. Sequencing was done on a sample of peripheral blood. These receptors were obtained from a man in his fifties or sixties with COVID-19, enrolled during active disease.

The chain links TRBV21-1 to TRBJ2-5; the table's D gene call, TRBD2, was not cross checked with the DNA. TRBV21-1 is an annotated pseudogene. This CDR3 spans 14 amino acids. This CDR3 is CASSKGLAGETQYF. The CDR3 nucleotides are TGTGCCAGCAGCAAGGGACTAGCGGGGGAGACCCAGTACTTC.

This chain joins TRBV24-1 and TRBJ1-2; TRBD1 aligns across 10 bases. Germline V gene sequence: CDR1 KGHDR, CDR2 SFDVKD. Unmatched junction bases numbered 7, after V lost 4 bases and J lost 6 bases. The CDR3 has 15 amino acids. The CDR3: CATSDYGTGVDGYTF. The CDR3 coding sequence is TGTGCCACCAGTGACTACGGGACAGGGGTGGATGGCTACACCTTC.

V is TRBV6-5 and J is TRBJ1-4, with D hard to call. The CDR3 consists of 12 residues. Trimming took 6 bases from V and 7 from J, leaving 9 bases between them. Germline loops: CDR1 MNHEY, CDR2 SVGAGI. The CDR3 DNA reads TGTGCCAGCAGCGGGTACGGTGAAAAACTGTTTTTT. Amino acids: CASSGYGEKLFF.

The V gene is TRBV6-5, the J gene TRBJ2-3, with 7 bases identical to TRBD2. CDR3 length: 15 amino acids. V gave up 9 bases and J gave up 1 base; unmatched junction bases: 10. The germline V gene has CDR1 MNHEY and CDR2 SVGAGI. The CDR3 protein is CASLTGGTGTDTQYF. The DNA of the CDR3 is TGTGCCAGTTTGACCGGGGGGACGGGCACAGATACGCAGTATTTT.

The chain links TRBV7-9 to TRBJ1-5, with 9 bases matching TRBD1. The CDR3 totals 15 residues. Germline lookup yields CDR1 SEHNR and CDR2 FQNEAQ (reference sequence). V gave up 4 bases and J gave up 2 bases; unmatched junction bases: 3. The CDR3 DNA sequence: TGTGCCAGCAGCTCGGACAGGGGCCGCAATCAGCCCCAGCATTTT. Translating gives CASSSDRGRNQPQHF.

This rearrangement joins TRBV11-2 to TRBJ2-1; a possible D gene is TRBD2 (7 bases). Germline V CDR1 and CDR2: SGHAT, FQNNGV. CDR3 size: 16 residues. The V and J ends lost 4 bases and 4 bases respectively, with 17 bases between them. The CDR3 loop reads CASSSAGRGAYNEQFF. CDR3 bases: TGTGCCAGCAGCTCAGCGGGCCGGGGGGCATACAATGAGCAGTTCTTC.

V usage is TRBV6-5 and J usage is TRBJ1-5; D is uncertain. Germline V gene data show CDR1 as MNHEY and CDR2 as SVGAGI. The CDR3 has 14 residues. Trimming took off 0 bases at V and 4 bases at J, with 7 bases between the two ends. CDR3 nucleotide sequence: TGTGCCAGCAGTTACTCGATGCAGAATCAGCCCCAGCATTTT. Its translation: CASSYSMQNQPQHF.

The genes are TRBV6-2 or TRBV6-3 and TRBJ2-5, with D maybe TRBD2 (6 bases). The V gene lost 4 bases and the J gene lost 1 base, with 10 bases spanning the gap. Per germline, CDR1 MNHEY and CDR2 SVGEGT. This CDR3 is built from 14 residues. The CDR3 is CASSSRGSQETQYF. DNA for the CDR3: TGTGCCAGCAGTTCTCGGGGGTCCCAAGAGACCCAGTACTTC.

This chain joins TRBV4-3 and TRBJ1-2; D gene uncertain. CDR1 is LGHNA and CDR2 is YSLEER in the germline V gene. The CDR3 is made up of 13 amino acids. V shed 0 bases and J shed 4 bases, with 6 bases lying between them. CDR3 region: CASSQDYGYGYTF. CDR3 nucleotide sequence: TGCGCCAGCAGCCAAGATTACGGCTATGGCTACACCTTC.

This clone was recorded a few times. In DNA, the CDR3 is TGTGCCAGCAGCTTAATGTACGGAGAGACCCAGTACTTC. It codes for CASSLMYGETQYF. The chain recombines TRBV7-3 with TRBJ2-5; D gene uncertain. The V and J ends lost 1 base and 4 bases respectively, with 7 bases between them. Germline-derived CDR1 and CDR2 are SGHTA and FQGTGA. The CDR3 is 13 amino acids.